This T cell receptor beta chain was observed in a study of blood T cell repertoires in COVID-19 (TCRdb year 2020). Regarding the study in general: Samples covering the acute and convalescent phases of COVID-19 were provided by collaborators in the United States, Italy and Spain. Deeply sampled blood TCRbeta repertoires from subjects exposed to, actively infected with, or recovered from COVID-19 were included in the dataset. Samples were obtained from the ongoing ImmuneRACE study (first 160 participants) and from 1,254 subjects provided by 6 global collaborators. Where available, HLA class I and class II types were obtained from metadata supplied by the sample provider rather than from assay-based typing. A freely available public database, intended as a resource for researchers studying the immune response to SARS-CoV-2, is where the repertoires were released. The material from the prospective study consisted of cDNA or gDNA derived from T cells, B-cell-depleted T cells, or PBMCs. Nearly every sample came with metadata listing a de-identified subject ID, COVID-19 status, age in years and sex. On the study overall, not on this receptor specifically: The amount of clinical and demographic metadata varied by source and participant and was provided uncurated.

One collaborating source in Seattle enrolled patients during active infection and followed them longitudinally through the course of disease. Each collaborating institution followed its own protocols to collect whole blood in K2EDTA tubes. For TCRbeta analysis, collaborators shipped samples as frozen whole blood, isolated PBMCs, or DNA extracted from either of those sample types. The V and J ends are trimmed by 8 bases and 6 bases, leaving 14 bases between them. From the cysteine up to the phenylalanine, the CDR3 has a length of 12 residues. Just CDR3 DNA is preserved here, 36 bases in frame from base 1. As encoded in the germline V gene, CDR1 is MGHRA while CDR2 is YSYEKL. As concerns this clone: Its antigen is unknown. Base qualities were left out, and no much larger clone turns up one base away.

TCRbeta CDR3 regions were amplified from genomic DNA using the immunoSEQ Assay, a bias-controlled multiplex PCR. From the authors' description of their analysis: Nucleated cell counts per sample were estimated from amplification of reference gene primers within the assay. To quantify the absolute abundance of each unique TCRbeta CDR3 rearrangement, sequence reads were collapsed and filtered. For each sample, productive Simpson clonality was calculated as the square root of Simpson's diversity index over productive rearrangements. What TCRdb holds here is the immuneACCESS table cut down to in-frame rearrangements. Part of the clones is not present; checked against another copy, under half of the missing clones reflect an unresolved V gene, and the others are unexplained. The DNA was the basis for D and trimming; V, J and clone size are from that table. The sample records some 150,000 clones, 80% to 90% of which are singletons. The ten biggest clones cover 11% of the sample.

This TCR derives from an older woman with COVID-19, enrolled during active disease. The chain links TRBV4-1 with TRBJ2-7; TRBD1 is perhaps the D gene, given 5 matching bases. The sequenced sample consisted of peripheral blood. The CDR3 has the sequence CASSRVFSEQYF. Read as DNA, the sequence is TGCGCCAGCTCCAGGGTTTTCTCCGAGCAGTACTTC.